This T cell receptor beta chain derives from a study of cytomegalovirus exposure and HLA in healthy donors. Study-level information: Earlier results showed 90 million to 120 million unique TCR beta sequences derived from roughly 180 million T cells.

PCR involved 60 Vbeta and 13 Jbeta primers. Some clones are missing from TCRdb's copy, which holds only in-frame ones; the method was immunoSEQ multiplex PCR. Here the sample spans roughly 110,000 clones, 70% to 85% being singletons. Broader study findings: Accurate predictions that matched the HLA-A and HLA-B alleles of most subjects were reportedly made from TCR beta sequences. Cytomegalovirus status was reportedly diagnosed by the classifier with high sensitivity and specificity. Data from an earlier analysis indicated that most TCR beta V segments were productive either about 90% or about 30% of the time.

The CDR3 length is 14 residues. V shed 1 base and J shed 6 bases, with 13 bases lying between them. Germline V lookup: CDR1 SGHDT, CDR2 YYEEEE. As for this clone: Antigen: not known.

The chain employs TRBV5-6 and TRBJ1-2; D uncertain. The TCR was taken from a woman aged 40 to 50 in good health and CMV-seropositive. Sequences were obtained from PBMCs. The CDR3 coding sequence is TGTGCCAGCAGCTTGTCGGGATGGAAGAATGGCTACACCTTC. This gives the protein CASSLSGWKNGYTF.